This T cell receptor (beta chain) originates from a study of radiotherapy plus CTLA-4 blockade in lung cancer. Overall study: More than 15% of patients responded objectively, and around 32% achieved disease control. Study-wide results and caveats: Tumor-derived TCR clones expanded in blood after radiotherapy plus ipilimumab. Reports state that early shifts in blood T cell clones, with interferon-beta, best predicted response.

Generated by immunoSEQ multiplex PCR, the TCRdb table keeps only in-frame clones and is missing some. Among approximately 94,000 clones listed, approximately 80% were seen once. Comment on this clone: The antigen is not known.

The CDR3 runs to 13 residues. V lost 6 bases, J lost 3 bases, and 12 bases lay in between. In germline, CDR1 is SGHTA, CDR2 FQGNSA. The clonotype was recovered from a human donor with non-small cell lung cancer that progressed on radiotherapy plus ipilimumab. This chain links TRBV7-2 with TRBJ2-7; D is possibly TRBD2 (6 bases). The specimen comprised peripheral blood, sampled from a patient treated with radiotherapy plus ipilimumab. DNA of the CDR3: TGTGCCAGCAGGTCCGGGAGCAGCTACGAGCAGTACTTC. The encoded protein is CASRSGSSYEQYF.